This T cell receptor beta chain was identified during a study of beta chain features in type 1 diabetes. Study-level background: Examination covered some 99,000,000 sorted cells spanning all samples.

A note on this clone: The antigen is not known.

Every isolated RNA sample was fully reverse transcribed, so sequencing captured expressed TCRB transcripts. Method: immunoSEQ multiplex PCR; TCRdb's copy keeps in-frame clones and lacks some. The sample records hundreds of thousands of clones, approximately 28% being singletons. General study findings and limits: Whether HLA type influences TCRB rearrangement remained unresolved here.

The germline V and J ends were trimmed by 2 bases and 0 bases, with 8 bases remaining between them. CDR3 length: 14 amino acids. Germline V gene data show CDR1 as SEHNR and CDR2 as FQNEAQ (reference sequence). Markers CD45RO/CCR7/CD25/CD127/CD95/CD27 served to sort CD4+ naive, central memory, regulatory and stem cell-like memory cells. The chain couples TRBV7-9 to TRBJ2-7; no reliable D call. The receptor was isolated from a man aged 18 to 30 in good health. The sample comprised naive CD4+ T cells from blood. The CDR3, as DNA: TGTGCCAGCAGCTTACTTGGCGGCTCCTACGAGCAGTACTTC. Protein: CASSLLGGSYEQYF.